This T cell receptor beta chain was sequenced in a study of tumor-infiltrating lymphocytes in localized non-small cell lung cancer. About the study: Patients included smokers and never-smokers with various histologies, some sampled after neoadjuvant chemotherapy. Resected tumor was paired with non-adjacent uninvolved lung from the same patient.

Generated by immunoSEQ multiplex PCR, the TCRdb table keeps only in-frame clones and is missing some. The table lists 9,900 or so clones, about 80% of them singletons. Regarding this clone: Its antigen is as yet unknown.

Study findings and constraints: Different pieces of the same tissue were used for each assay. Compared with uninvolved lung, tumors showed higher T cell infiltration by TCRbeta sequencing.

This CDR3 spans 11 amino acids. V was trimmed by 2 bases and J by 7 bases, leaving 5 bases between them. Germline loops: CDR1 GTSNPN, CDR2 SVGIG (reference sequence). Sequencing input: uninvolved lung tissue not adjacent to the tumor. This receptor was identified in a human donor with non-small cell lung cancer. V usage is TRBV30 and J usage is TRBJ2-2; D gene ambiguous. The CDR3 bases are TGTGCCTGGAGTCCCCGCGGGGAGCTGTTTTTT. This translates into CAWSPRGELFF. Drawing the rest from reference TRBV30 and TRBJ2-2, the complete variable domain is SQTIHQWPATLVQPVGSPLSLECTVEGTSNPNLYWYRQAAGRGLQLLFYSVGIGQISSEVPQNLSASRPQDRQFILSSKKLLLSDSGFYLCAWSPRGELFFGEGSRLTVL.